This TCR beta chain was sequenced for a study of T cells in Graves' hyperthyroidism and ophthalmopathy. RNA transcripts served as the template for amplifying TCR beta CDR3 regions. The HTBI primer set drove a first-round RT-PCR of the TCR CDR3. MiXCR was run by TCRdb on the multiplex PCR reads, yielding one entry per CDR3 protein. Among 200,000 to 300,000 distinct CDR3 sequences listed, roughly 22% were seen once. The sample holds many counts of this clonotype. Its antigen is not known. Findings and limits, study-wide: A model built on 13 V-J features separated ophthalmopathy from stable hyperthyroidism. A median about 6.5 months before onset, the model predicted ophthalmopathy.

At least 3 on the Clinical Activity Score was recorded for ophthalmopathy patients, who also had NOSPECS grade at least 4 and duration under 3 months. Diagnosis relied on clinical symptoms, serum thyroxine and TRAb, thyroid ultrasound and orbital computed tomography. Input material: blood. This clonotype originated in a woman aged 40 to 55 with Graves' ophthalmopathy.

The CDR3 loop is CASSPLAGGTTGELFF. For the CDR3, the DNA is TGTGCCAGCAGTCCCTTAGCGGGAGGGACCACCGGGGAGCTGTTTTTT. The chain joins TRBV6-4 to TRBJ2-2; 11 bases are a match to TRBD2. J gave up 4 bases and V 5 bases, and 6 bases lay outside the gene matches. CDR1 is MRHNA and CDR2 is SNTAGT in the germline V gene. This CDR3 comprises 16 residues.